This T cell receptor (beta chain) was sequenced for a study of spatial heterogeneity in lung cancer. TCRdb called the 5' RACE reads again in MiXCR, with one record for every CDR3 protein. The sample lists some 80,000 distinct CDR3 sequences, 8% occurring once. The junction had 11 bases not matched to a gene; V was cut back by 4 bases and J by 4 bases. The CDR3 extends over 16 amino acids. Germline loops: CDR1 MGHRA, CDR2 YSYEKL. The table lists this clonotype with a few counts. Time point of the sample: sample taken at primary tumor resection. The V and J genes are TRBV4-1 and TRBJ2-3; 7 bases map to TRBD1. Sequencing used PBMCs, obtained at surgery. This clonotype was sampled from a male donor with early-stage non-small cell lung cancer. CDR3 nucleotides: TGCGCCAGCAGCCTCCCGGGAACAGGGGCTCCAGATACGCAGTATTTT. Translating gives CASSLPGTGAPDTQYF.